These 23 T cell receptor beta chains were all obtained from the same sample, sequenced in a study of blood T cell repertoires in COVID-19. Generated by immunoSEQ multiplex PCR, the TCRdb table keeps only in-frame clones and is missing some. The sample includes approximately 130,000 clones, roughly four fifths of them seen just once. Sequencing was done on a sample of peripheral blood. The receptors were gathered from a human donor in a cohort sampled during active COVID-19.

There are a few counts of this clone. The gene calls are TRBV6-5 and TRBJ2-7, with a possible D match to TRBD1 (6 bases). The CDR3 contains 14 residues. Between the trimmed V and J ends, which lost 5 bases and 0 bases, there was a span of 11 bases. The germline V gene has CDR1 MNHEY and CDR2 SVGAGI. CDR3 loop: CASSPVGGSYEQYF. In nucleotides, the CDR3 is TGTGCCAGCAGTCCCGTAGGGGGCTCCTACGAGCAGTACTTC.

The rearrangement uses TRBV3-1 (or the pseudogene TRBV3-2) and TRBJ2-1; D perhaps matches TRBD2 (6 bases). There are 15 residues in the CDR3. Trimming removed 2 bases at V and 1 base at J, with 9 bases between. Germline values: CDR1 LGHDT, CDR2 YNNKEL (reference sequence). The CDR3: CASSQRGTSYNEQFF. CDR3 nucleotides: TGTGCCAGCAGCCAACGGGGGACGTCCTACAATGAGCAGTTCTTC.

The J gene is TRBJ1-2, the V gene TRBV28; perhaps TRBD1 as D (6 bases). V was cut by 6 bases and J by 8 bases, with 22 bases left in between. The CDR3 runs to 15 residues. Germline V gene lookup returns CDR1 MDHEN and CDR2 SYDVKM. CDR3 DNA: TGTGCCAGCAGGTCTACGACCCACAGGGCTGGAGGCTACACCTTC. This gives the protein CASRSTTHRAGGYTF.

CDR3 protein: CASSQDHPQGSGANVLTF. CDR3 nucleotide sequence: TGTGCCAGCAGCCAAGATCATCCCCAGGGCTCTGGGGCCAACGTCCTGACTTTC. V gene TRBV3-1 (or the pseudogene TRBV3-2) combines with J gene TRBJ2-6; TRBD1 might be the D (5 bases). Trimming pared 0 bases from V and 0 bases from J, leaving 12 bases between. Per germline, CDR1 LGHDT and CDR2 YNNKEL (reference sequence). The CDR3 length is 18 residues.

The CDR3 DNA reads TGTGCCAGCAGCCTAGACTCGGGACTAGCCACAGATACGCAGTATTTT. This translates into CASSLDSGLATDTQYF. This chain connects TRBV7-2 to TRBJ2-3, with 9 bases aligning to TRBD2. The CDR3 has 16 amino acids. Germline V gene lookup returns CDR1 SGHTA and CDR2 FQGNSA. Trimming removed 5 bases from V and 2 bases from J; junction bases left unmatched: 8. The full variable domain, with the rest looked up from reference TRBV7-2 and TRBJ2-3, is GAGVSQSPSNKVTEKGKDVELRCDPISGHTALYWYRQSLGQGLEFLIYFQGNSAPDKSGLPSDRFSAERTGGSVSTLTIQRTQQEDSAVYLCASSLDSGLATDTQYFGPGTRLTVL.

DNA of the CDR3: TGTGCCAGCACTCCGGGGGGGAACACTGAAGCTTTCTTT. Its translation is CASTPGGNTEAFF. The chain joins TRBV2 to TRBJ1-1; a weak D match, TRBD1 (5 bases). Trimming took 7 bases from V and 1 from J, leaving 10 bases between them. Germline values: CDR1 SNHLY, CDR2 FYNNEI. The CDR3 covers 13 residues.

The chain employs TRBV6-5 and TRBJ1-2; TRBD1 might be the D (6 bases). V lost 1 base and J lost 8, with 20 bases in between. Germline V lookup: CDR1 MNHEY, CDR2 SVGAGI. The CDR3 is made up of 16 amino acids. The CDR3 bases are TGTGCCAGCAGTTACTGGGGATACAGGGACCGAGGGGGCTACACCTTC. Translated, it gives CASSYWGYRDRGGYTF.

The chain combines TRBV6-2 or TRBV6-3 with TRBJ2-5, with D perhaps matching TRBD1 (6 bases). The CDR3 is 18 residues long. V lost 0 bases to trimming and J lost 2 bases, with 19 bases between them. CDR1 is MNHEY, CDR2 SVGEGT, per germline. The CDR3 reads CASSYSFGTLAPQETQYF. DNA of the CDR3: TGTGCCAGCAGTTACTCGTTCGGGACATTGGCCCCGCAAGAGACCCAGTACTTC.

The rearrangement joins TRBV4-1 to TRBJ2-5; D gene uncertain. The germline gives CDR1 MGHRA, CDR2 YSYEKL. This CDR3 contains 16 residues. The V and J ends lost 5 bases and 2 bases respectively, with 18 bases between them. The CDR3 DNA reads TGCGCCAGCAGCAAAAACTTTGACTTCCCGCAAGAGACCCAGTACTTC. Residues: CASSKNFDFPQETQYF.

The chain is built from TRBV4-1 and TRBJ2-5, with TRBD1 matching over 7 bases. The J segment lost 2 bases and the V segment lost 0 bases, leaving 6 bases of the junction unmatched. This CDR3 is 16 amino acids long. CDR1 and CDR2 from the germline V gene are MGHRA and YSYEKL. CDR3 nucleotides: TGCGCCAGCAGCCAAGATCCGACCAGGGGGCAAGAGACCCAGTACTTC. It is translated as CASSQDPTRGQETQYF.

This chain joins TRBV5-1 and TRBJ2-5; 13 bases map to TRBD2. The germline CDR1 and CDR2 sequences are SGHRS and YFSETQ. Unmatched junction bases numbered 3, after V lost 4 bases and J lost 0 bases. The CDR3 extends over 16 amino acids. The CDR3 nucleotides read TGCGCCAGCAGCCTAGGGACTAGCGGGAACCAAGAGACCCAGTACTTC. Translation: CASSLGTSGNQETQYF.

The chain joins TRBV6-5 to TRBJ1-2; maybe TRBD1 (6 bases). Germline-derived CDR1 and CDR2 are MNHEY and SVGAGI. The CDR3 spans 11 residues. V gave up 8 bases and J gave up 4 bases, with 8 bases separating them. The CDR3 DNA reads TGTGCCAGCGGACAGTTCTATGGCTACACCTTC. It specifies CASGQFYGYTF.

This clone has a handful of counts. The chain recombines TRBV7-4 with TRBJ2-1; 12 bases map to TRBD2. Per the germline V gene, CDR1 is SGHVT and CDR2 is SQSDAQ. Unmatched junction bases numbered 8, after V lost 5 bases and J lost 3 bases. This CDR3 region has 17 residues. Here the CDR3 reads CASSPRLAGDIYNEQFF. In DNA, the CDR3 is TGTGCCAGCAGCCCCAGACTAGCGGGGGACATCTACAATGAGCAGTTCTTC.

CDR3 region: CASSQQGGLSPDEKLFF. The CDR3 DNA sequence: TGCGCCAGCAGCCAACAGGGGGGCCTAAGCCCTGATGAAAAACTGTTTTTT. V gene TRBV4-1 combines with J gene TRBJ1-4, with 7 bases that match TRBD1. The length of the CDR3 is 17 residues. Germline V gene lookup returns CDR1 MGHRA and CDR2 YSYEKL. J lost 6 bases, V lost 2 bases, and 12 bases had no gene match.

The chain recombines TRBV27 with TRBJ2-2; 8 nucleotides line up with TRBD2. CDR1 and CDR2 (germline): MNHEY, SMNVEV (reference sequence). Trimming removed 4 bases from V and 6 bases from J; junction bases left unmatched: 7. The CDR3 runs 15 residues. The chain's CDR3 is CASSWVGRGAGELFF. Written as DNA, the CDR3 is TGTGCCAGCAGTTGGGTCGGGCGGGGGGCCGGGGAGCTGTTTTTT.

This clone came up a few times. J is TRBJ2-7 and V is TRBV14, with 7 bases fitting TRBD1. This CDR3 is built from 14 residues. Germline V gene sequence: CDR1 SGHDN, CDR2 FVKESK. J gave up 3 bases and V 2 bases, and 4 bases lay outside the gene matches. The CDR3 bases are TGTGCCAGCAGCCAATACAGGGGATACTACGAGCAGTACTTC. Amino acid sequence: CASSQYRGYYEQYF.

The chain couples TRBV27 to TRBJ1-2, with D possibly TRBD1 on 5 matching bases. Germline V gives CDR1 MNHEY, CDR2 SMNVEV (reference sequence). Trimming removed 3 bases from V and 4 bases from J, with 9 bases in between. CDR3 length equals 13 residues. As DNA, the CDR3 is TGTGCCAGCAGTTTCGGGGGGTCCTATGGCTACACCTTC. The encoded protein is CASSFGGSYGYTF.

The chain has TRBV6-2 or TRBV6-3 and TRBJ1-6; 8 positions agree with TRBD1. Unmatched junction bases numbered 11, after V lost 6 bases and J lost 10 bases. The CDR3 spans 15 residues. CDR1 is MNHEY and CDR2 is SVGEGT in the germline V gene. CDR3 region: CASSRTGGIGSPLHF. CDR3 coding DNA: TGTGCCAGCAGCCGTACAGGGGGAATAGGCTCACCCCTCCACTTT.

V usage is TRBV5-1 and J usage is TRBJ2-5; D is possibly TRBD1 (5 bases). The germline V and J ends were trimmed by 4 bases and 4 bases, with 17 bases remaining between them. The germline V gene encodes CDR1 SGHRS and CDR2 YFSETQ. The CDR3 spans 15 residues. CDR3 nucleotides: TGCGCCAGCAGCCCCCAACAGGTCACGGGAGAGACCCAGTACTTC. The encoded protein is CASSPQQVTGETQYF.

This chain links TRBV7-2 with TRBJ2-3, with a possible D match to TRBD1 (5 bases). Germline values: CDR1 SGHTA, CDR2 FQGNSA. The CDR3 has 15 amino acids. V lost 3 bases to trimming and J lost 2 bases, with 12 bases between them. The CDR3: CASSLTVAPTDTQYF. The CDR3 coding sequence is TGTGCCAGCAGCTTGACAGTTGCCCCCACAGATACGCAGTATTTT.

The chain employs TRBV14 and TRBJ1-1; no definite D call. V lost 2 bases and J 11 bases, leaving 12 bases between the germline ends. This CDR3 is built from 12 residues. CDR1 and CDR2 (germline): SGHDN, FVKESK. In nucleotides, the CDR3 is TGTGCCAGCAGCCAATTCGGGGAATCGGCTTTCTTT. It specifies CASSQFGESAFF. Full variable domain (outside the CDR3, taken from reference TRBV14 and TRBJ1-1): EAGVTQFPSHSVIEKGQTVTLRCDPISGHDNLYWYRRVMGKEIKFLLHFVKESKQDESGMPNNRFLAERTGGTYSTLKVQPAELEDSGVYFCASSQFGESAFFGQGTRLTVV.

The V call is TRBV5-1, the J call TRBJ2-2; maybe TRBD1 (5 bases). The CDR3 length is 13 residues. Germline V gene sequence: CDR1 SGHRS, CDR2 YFSETQ. Trimming pared 6 bases from V and 2 bases from J, leaving 8 bases between. The CDR3, as DNA: TGCGCCAGCATCCAGGGAAACACCGGGGAGCTGTTTTTT. This encodes CASIQGNTGELFF.

The chain links TRBV7-2 to TRBJ2-1; D possibly corresponds to TRBD2 (5 bases). V was clipped by 5 bases and J by 2 bases, with 16 bases between them. Germline CDR1 SGHTA, CDR2 FQGNSA. This CDR3 is built from 16 residues. The CDR3 DNA is TGTGCCAGCAGCCCCACAGCGGTGGCCCCCTACAATGAGCAGTTCTTC. Translated, it gives CASSPTAVAPYNEQFF.